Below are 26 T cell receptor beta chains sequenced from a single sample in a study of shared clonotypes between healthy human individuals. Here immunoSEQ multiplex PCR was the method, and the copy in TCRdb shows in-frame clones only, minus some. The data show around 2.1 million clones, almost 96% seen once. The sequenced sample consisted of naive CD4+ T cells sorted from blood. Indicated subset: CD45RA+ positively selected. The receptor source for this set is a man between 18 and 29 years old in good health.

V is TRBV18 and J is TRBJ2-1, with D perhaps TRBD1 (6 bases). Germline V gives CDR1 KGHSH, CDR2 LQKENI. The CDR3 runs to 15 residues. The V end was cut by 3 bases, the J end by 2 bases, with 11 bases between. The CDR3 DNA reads TGTGCCAGCTCACCTCAGGGGAGCACCTACAATGAGCAGTTCTTC. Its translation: CASSPQGSTYNEQFF.

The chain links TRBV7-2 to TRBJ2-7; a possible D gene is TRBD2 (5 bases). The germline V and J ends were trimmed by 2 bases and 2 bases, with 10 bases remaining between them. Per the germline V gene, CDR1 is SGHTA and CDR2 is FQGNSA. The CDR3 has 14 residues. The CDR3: CASSLYGETYEQYF. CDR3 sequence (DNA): TGTGCCAGCAGCTTATACGGGGAAACCTACGAGCAGTACTTC.

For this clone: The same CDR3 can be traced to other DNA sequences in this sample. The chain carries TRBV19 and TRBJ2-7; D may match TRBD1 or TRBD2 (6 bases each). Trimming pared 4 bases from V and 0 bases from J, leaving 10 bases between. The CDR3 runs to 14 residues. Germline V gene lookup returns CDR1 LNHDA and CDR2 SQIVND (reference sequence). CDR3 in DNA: TGTGCCAGTAGTAGAGGGGGGAGCTCCTACGAGCAGTACTTC. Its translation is CASSRGGSSYEQYF.

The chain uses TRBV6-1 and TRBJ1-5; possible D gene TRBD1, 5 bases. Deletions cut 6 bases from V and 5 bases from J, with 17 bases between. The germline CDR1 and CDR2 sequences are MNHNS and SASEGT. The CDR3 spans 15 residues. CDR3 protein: CASSPRGGRYQPQHF. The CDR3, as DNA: TGTGCCAGCAGCCCAAGGGGCGGAAGGTATCAGCCCCAGCATTTT.

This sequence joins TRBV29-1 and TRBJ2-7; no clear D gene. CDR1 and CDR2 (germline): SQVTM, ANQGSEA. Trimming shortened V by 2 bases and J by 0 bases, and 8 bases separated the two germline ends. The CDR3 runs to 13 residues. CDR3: CSVEQDTSYEQYF. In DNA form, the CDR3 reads TGCAGCGTTGAACAGGATACCTCCTACGAGCAGTACTTC.

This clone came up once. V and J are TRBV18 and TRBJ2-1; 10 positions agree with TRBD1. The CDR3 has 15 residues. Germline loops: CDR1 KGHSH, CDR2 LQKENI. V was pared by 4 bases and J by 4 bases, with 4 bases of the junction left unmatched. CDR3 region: CASSRGTGAYNEQFF. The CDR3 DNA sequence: TGTGCCAGCTCACGCGGGACAGGGGCATACAATGAGCAGTTCTTC.

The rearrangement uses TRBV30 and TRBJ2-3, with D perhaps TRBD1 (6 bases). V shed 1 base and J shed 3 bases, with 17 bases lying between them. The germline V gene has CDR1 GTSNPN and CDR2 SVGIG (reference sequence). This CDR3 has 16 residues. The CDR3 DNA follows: TGTGCCTGGAGTGGTCCCATGACAGGTGGGACAGATACGCAGTATTTT. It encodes CAWSGPMTGGTDTQYF. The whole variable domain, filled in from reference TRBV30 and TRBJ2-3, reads SQTIHQWPATLVQPVGSPLSLECTVEGTSNPNLYWYRQAAGRGLQLLFYSVGIGQISSEVPQNLSASRPQDRQFILSSKKLLLSDSGFYLCAWSGPMTGGTDTQYFGPGTRLTVL.

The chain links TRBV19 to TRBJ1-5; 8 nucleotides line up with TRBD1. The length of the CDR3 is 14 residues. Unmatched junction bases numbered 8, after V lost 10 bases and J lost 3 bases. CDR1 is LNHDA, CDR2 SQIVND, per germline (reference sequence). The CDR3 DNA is TGTGCCACCGGCCCGACAGGGGCCAATCAGCCCCAGCATTTT. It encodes CATGPTGANQPQHF.

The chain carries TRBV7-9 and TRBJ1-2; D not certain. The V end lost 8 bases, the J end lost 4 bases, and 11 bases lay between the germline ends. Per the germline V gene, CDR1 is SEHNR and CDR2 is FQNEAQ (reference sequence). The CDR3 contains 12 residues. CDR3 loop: CASGWSSYGYTF. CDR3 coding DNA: TGTGCCAGCGGATGGTCCTCCTATGGCTACACCTTC.

Here the CDR3 reads CASSLGQSTGGERKLFF. CDR3 coding DNA: TGTGCCAGCAGCCTAGGGCAGTCGACAGGGGGCGAGAGAAAACTGTTTTTT. The chain links TRBV7-9 to TRBJ1-4; TRBD1 matches at 10 bases. Germline assignment: CDR1 SEHNR and CDR2 FQNEAQ (reference sequence). The CDR3 has 17 residues. After removal of 5 bases from V and 10 bases from J, the junction contained 16 bases not matched to a gene.

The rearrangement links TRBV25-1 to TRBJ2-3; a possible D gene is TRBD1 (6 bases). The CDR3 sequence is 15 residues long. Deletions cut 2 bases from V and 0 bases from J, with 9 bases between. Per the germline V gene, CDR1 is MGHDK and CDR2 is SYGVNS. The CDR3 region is CASSEAGASTDTQYF. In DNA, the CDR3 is TGTGCCAGCAGTGAAGCAGGGGCTAGCACAGATACGCAGTATTTT.

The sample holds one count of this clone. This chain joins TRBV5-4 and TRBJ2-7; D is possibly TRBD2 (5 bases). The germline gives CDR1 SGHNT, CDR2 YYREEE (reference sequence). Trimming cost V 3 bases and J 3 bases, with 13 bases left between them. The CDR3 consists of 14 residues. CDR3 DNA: TGTGCCAGCAGCTCCACCGGGGTTATCTACGAGCAGTACTTC. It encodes CASSSTGVIYEQYF.

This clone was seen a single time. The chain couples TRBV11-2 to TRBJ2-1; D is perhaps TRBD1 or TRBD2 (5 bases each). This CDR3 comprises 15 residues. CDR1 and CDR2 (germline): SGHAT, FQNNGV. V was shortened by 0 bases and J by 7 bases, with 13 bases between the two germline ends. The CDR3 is CASSLEGVLGNEQFF. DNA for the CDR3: TGTGCCAGCAGCTTAGAGGGGGTACTAGGTAATGAGCAGTTCTTC.

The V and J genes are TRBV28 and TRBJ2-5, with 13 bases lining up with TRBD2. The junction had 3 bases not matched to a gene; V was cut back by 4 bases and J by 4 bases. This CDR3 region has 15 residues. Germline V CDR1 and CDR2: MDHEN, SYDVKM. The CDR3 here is CASSSTSGGTETQYF. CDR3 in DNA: TGTGCCAGCAGTTCGACTAGCGGGGGGACAGAGACCCAGTACTTC.

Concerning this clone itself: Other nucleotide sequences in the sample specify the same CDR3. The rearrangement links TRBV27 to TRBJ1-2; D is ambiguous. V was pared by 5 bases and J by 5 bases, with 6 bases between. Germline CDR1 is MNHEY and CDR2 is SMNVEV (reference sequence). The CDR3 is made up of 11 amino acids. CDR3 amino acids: CASSPGYGYTF. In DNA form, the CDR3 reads TGTGCCAGCAGTCCTGGTTATGGCTACACCTTC.

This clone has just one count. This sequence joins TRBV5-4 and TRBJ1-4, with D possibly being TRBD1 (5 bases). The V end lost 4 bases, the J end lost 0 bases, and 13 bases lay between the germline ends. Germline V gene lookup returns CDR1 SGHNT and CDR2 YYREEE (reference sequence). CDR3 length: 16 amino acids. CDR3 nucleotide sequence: TGTGCCAGCAGCCGGGGGGGGTTATCAACTAATGAAAAACTGTTTTTT. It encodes CASSRGGLSTNEKLFF. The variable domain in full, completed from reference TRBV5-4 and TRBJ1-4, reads ETGVTQSPTHLIKTRGQQVTLRCSSQSGHNTVSWYQQALGQGPQFIFQYYREEENGRGNFPPRFSGLQFPNYSSELNVNALELDDSALYLCASSRGGLSTNEKLFFGSGTQLSVL.

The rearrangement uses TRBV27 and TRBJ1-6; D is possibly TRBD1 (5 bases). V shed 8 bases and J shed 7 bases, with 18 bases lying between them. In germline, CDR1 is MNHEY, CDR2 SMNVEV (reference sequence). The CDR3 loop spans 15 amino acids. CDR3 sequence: CASAITGTPNSPLHF. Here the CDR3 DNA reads TGTGCCAGCGCAATTACCGGGACCCCGAATTCACCCCTCCACTTT.

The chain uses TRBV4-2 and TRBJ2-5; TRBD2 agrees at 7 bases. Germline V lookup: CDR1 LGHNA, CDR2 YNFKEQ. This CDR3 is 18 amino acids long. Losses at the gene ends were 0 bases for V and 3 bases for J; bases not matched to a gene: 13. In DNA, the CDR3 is TGTGCCAGCAGCCAAGACTTGGGGCTAGCGGACACTAAAGAGACCCAGTACTTC. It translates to CASSQDLGLADTKETQYF.

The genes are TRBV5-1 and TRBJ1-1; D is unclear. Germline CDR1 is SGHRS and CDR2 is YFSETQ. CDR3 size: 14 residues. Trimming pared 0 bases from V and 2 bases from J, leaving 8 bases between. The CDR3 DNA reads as TGCGCCAGCAGCTTGGCCGAGTTTAACACTGAAGCTTTCTTT. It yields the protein CASSLAEFNTEAFF.

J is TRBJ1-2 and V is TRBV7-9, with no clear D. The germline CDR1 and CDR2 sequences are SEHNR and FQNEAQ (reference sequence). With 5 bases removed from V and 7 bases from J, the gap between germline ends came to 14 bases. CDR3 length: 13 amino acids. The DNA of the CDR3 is TGTGCCAGCAGCCCCAGGCCCACTACTGGCTACACCTTC. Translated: CASSPRPTTGYTF. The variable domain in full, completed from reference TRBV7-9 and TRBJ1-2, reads DTGVSQNPRHKITKRGQNVTFRCDPISEHNRLYWYRQTLGQGPEFLTYFQNEAQLEKSRLLSDRFSAERPKGSFSTLEIQRTEQGDSAMYLCASSPRPTTGYTFGSGTRLTVV.

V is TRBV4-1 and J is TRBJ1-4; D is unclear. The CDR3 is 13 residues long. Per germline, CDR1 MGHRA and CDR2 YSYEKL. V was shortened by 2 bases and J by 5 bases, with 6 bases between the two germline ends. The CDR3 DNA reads TGCGCCAGCAGCCAAAGCGGGAATGAAAAACTGTTTTTT. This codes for CASSQSGNEKLFF.

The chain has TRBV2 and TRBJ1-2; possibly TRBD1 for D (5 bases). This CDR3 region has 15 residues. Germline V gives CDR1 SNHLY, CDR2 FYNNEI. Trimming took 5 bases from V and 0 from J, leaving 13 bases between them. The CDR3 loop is CASSTRQIANYGYTF. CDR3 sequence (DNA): TGTGCCAGCAGTACCCGACAGATTGCTAACTATGGCTACACCTTC. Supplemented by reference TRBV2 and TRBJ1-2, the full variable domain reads EPEVTQTPSHQVTQMGQEVILRCVPISNHLYFYWYRQILGQKVEFLVSFYNNEISEKSEIFDDQFSVERPDGSNFTLKIRSTKLEDSAMYFCASSTRQIANYGYTFGSGTRLTVV.

CDR3 bases: TGTGCCAGCAGTTTATTGCAGACTAGTGGTCCCTACGAGCAGTACTTC. As protein: CASSLLQTSGPYEQYF. The chain employs TRBV27 and TRBJ2-7; a possible D gene is TRBD2 (6 bases). The CDR3 spans 16 residues. The V and J ends lost 1 base and 2 bases respectively, with 15 bases between them. Germline V gives CDR1 MNHEY, CDR2 SMNVEV (reference sequence).

This CDR3 reads CASSPDRGGNEQFF. The CDR3 coding sequence is TGTGCCAGCAGTCCGGACAGGGGCGGCAATGAGCAGTTCTTC. The rearrangement links TRBV11-3 to TRBJ2-1; 9 positions agree with TRBD1. There are 14 residues in the CDR3. J gave up 6 bases and V 6 bases, and 6 bases lay outside the gene matches. Germline assignment: CDR1 SGHNT and CDR2 YENEEA.

CDR3 nucleotide sequence: TGCGCCAGCAGCAGGTCCGGGGGCTACACCGGGGAGCTGTTTTTT. This sequence encodes CASSRSGGYTGELFF. This chain connects TRBV5-1 to TRBJ2-2; D tentatively fits TRBD1 or TRBD2 (6 bases each). The CDR3 is 15 residues long. Germline values: CDR1 SGHRS, CDR2 YFSETQ. Trimming pared 4 bases from V and 3 bases from J, leaving 13 bases between. Together with reference TRBV5-1 and TRBJ2-2, the CDR3 gives the full variable domain: KAGVTQTPRYLIKTRGQQVTLSCSPISGHRSVSWYQQTPGQGLQFLFEYFSETQRNKGNFPGRFSGRQFSNSRSEMNVSTLELGDSALYLCASSRSGGYTGELFFGEGSRLTVL.

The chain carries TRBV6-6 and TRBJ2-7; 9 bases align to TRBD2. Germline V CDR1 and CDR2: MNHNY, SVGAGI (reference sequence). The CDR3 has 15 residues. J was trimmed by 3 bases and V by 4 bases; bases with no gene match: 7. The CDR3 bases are TGTGCCAGCAGTTCGACTAGCGGAAGAAGCTACGAGCAGTACTTC. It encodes CASSSTSGRSYEQYF.